Below, 10 T cell receptor beta chains from the same sample are listed, as sequenced in a study of blood T cell repertoires in COVID-19. Data came from immunoSEQ multiplex PCR; TCRdb stores just in-frame clones and leaves some out. The sample includes 250,000 to 350,000 clones, around 81% seen only once; the top ten take 4.1%. Source material: peripheral blood. These receptors were taken from a woman in her forties or fifties with active or convalescent COVID-19.

The chain joins TRBV19 to TRBJ2-1, with 9 bases lining up with TRBD2. Losses at the gene ends were 6 bases for V and 8 bases for J; bases not matched to a gene: 17. The length of the CDR3 is 17 residues. Per the germline V gene, CDR1 is LNHDA and CDR2 is SQIVND (reference sequence). The CDR3 sequence is CASSPIFRGRALDEQFF. In DNA, the CDR3 is TGTGCCAGTAGCCCAATATTTCGCGGGAGGGCGCTAGATGAGCAGTTCTTC.

The chain links TRBV25-1 to TRBJ2-1; 8 bases map to TRBD2. V was clipped by 0 bases and J by 4 bases; unmatched bases: 5. Germline lookup yields CDR1 MGHDK and CDR2 SYGVNS. The CDR3 totals 16 residues. The CDR3 region has the DNA TGTGCCAGCAGTGAATACACCGGGACTAGATACAATGAGCAGTTCTTC. It is translated as CASSEYTGTRYNEQFF.

This chain links TRBV6-5 with TRBJ1-5; a weak D match, TRBD1 (6 bases). Germline assignment: CDR1 MNHEY and CDR2 SVGAGI. The CDR3 totals 15 residues. The germline V and J ends were trimmed by 8 bases and 0 bases, with 14 bases remaining between them. The CDR3 loop is CASLPGELSNQPQHF. DNA for the CDR3: TGTGCCAGCCTTCCAGGGGAACTTAGCAATCAGCCCCAGCATTTT.

The J gene is TRBJ1-2, the V gene TRBV5-6; 7 positions match TRBD1. The CDR3 loop spans 13 amino acids. Trimming removed 0 bases from V and 8 bases from J; junction bases left unmatched: 4. CDR1 and CDR2 (germline): SGHDT, YYEEEE. The CDR3 coding sequence is TGTGCCAGCAGCTTGGACAGGGGCTGGGGCTACACCTTC. Protein product: CASSLDRGWGYTF.

This chain connects TRBV7-9 to TRBJ1-4; unclear D gene. Germline loops: CDR1 SEHNR, CDR2 FQNEAQ (reference sequence). This CDR3 comprises 14 residues. V lost 2 bases, J lost 6 bases, and 10 bases lay in between. The CDR3 reads CASSLRGSYEKLFF. The CDR3 bases are TGTGCCAGCAGCTTAAGAGGAAGTTATGAAAAACTGTTTTTT.

This clone was found many times. The chain employs TRBV29-1 and TRBJ2-7; D is unresolved. With 5 bases removed from V and 1 base from J, the gap between germline ends came to 9 bases. Germline V gene lookup returns CDR1 SQVTM and CDR2 ANQGSEA. This CDR3 has 12 residues. The CDR3 loop reads CSVLSFSYEQYF. In DNA, the CDR3 is TGCAGCGTTCTCTCCTTTTCCTACGAGCAGTACTTC.

Only one count was recorded for this clone. The CDR3 DNA follows: TGTGCCAGCAGTGAGGACAGGGGGGATCAGGGCTACACCTTC. This sequence encodes CASSEDRGDQGYTF. The chain couples TRBV2 to TRBJ1-2, with TRBD1 matching 10 bases. Trimming at V came to 3 bases and at J to 8 bases, leaving 6 bases not matched to a gene. CDR3 length: 14 residues. Per the germline V gene, CDR1 is SNHLY and CDR2 is FYNNEI.

The chain uses TRBV7-8 and TRBJ1-3; D is possibly TRBD1 (5 bases). With 1 base removed from V and 1 base from J, the gap between germline ends came to 11 bases. The CDR3 runs 16 residues. Germline V gives CDR1 SGHVS, CDR2 FQNEAQ. The CDR3 here is CASSLDLPGSGNTIYF. CDR3 bases: TGTGCCAGCAGCTTAGACCTCCCAGGGTCTGGAAACACCATATATTTT.

This clone has only one observation. This rearrangement joins TRBV9 to TRBJ1-3; unclear D gene. Germline V gene sequence: CDR1 SGDLS, CDR2 YYNGEE. This CDR3 has 16 amino acids. V was pared by 0 bases and J by 0 bases, with 10 bases between. The CDR3 nucleotides are TGTGCCAGCAGCGTAGAAGTCGCGGTCTCTGGAAACACCATATATTTT. Translated: CASSVEVAVSGNTIYF.

The chain links TRBV19 to TRBJ1-2; D is possibly TRBD1 (6 bases). Trimming stripped 5 bases from V and 11 bases from J, with 15 bases between. This CDR3 is 12 amino acids long. CDR1 LNHDA and CDR2 SQIVND come from the germline V gene (reference sequence). The CDR3 DNA is TGTGCCAGTAGTCCTCGCACCGGACAGTACACCTTC. It encodes CASSPRTGQYTF.